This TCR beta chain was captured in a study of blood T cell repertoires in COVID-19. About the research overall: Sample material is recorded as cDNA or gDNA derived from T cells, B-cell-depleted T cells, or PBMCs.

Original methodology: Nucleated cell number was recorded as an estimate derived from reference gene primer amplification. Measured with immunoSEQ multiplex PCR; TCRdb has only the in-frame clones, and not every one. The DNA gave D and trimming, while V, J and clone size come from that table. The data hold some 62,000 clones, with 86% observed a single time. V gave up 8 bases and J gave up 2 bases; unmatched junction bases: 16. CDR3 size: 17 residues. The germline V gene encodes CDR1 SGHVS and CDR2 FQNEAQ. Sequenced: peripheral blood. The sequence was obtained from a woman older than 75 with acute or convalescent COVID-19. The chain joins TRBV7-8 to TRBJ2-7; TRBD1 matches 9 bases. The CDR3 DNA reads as TGTGCCAGCCTACGGGGACCGGGACAGGGCGGAACCTACGAGCAGTACTTC. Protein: CASLRGPGQGGTYEQYF. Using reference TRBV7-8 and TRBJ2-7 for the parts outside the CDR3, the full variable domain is GAGVSQSPRYKVAKRGQDVALRCDPISGHVSLFWYQQALGQGPEFLTYFQNEAQLDKSGLPSDRFFAERPEGSVSTLKIQRTQQEDSAVYLCASLRGPGQGGTYEQYFGPGTRLTVT.